This TCR beta chain was found in a study of blood T cell repertoires in COVID-19. Study in general: Sites in the United States, Italy and Spain provided acute and convalescent COVID-19 samples. PBMCs, B-cell-depleted T cells, or T cells provided the cDNA or gDNA that made up the material.

Per the original methods: Reference gene primer amplification gave nucleated cell count estimates. TCRdb's copy holds only in-frame clones and misses some; the assay was immunoSEQ multiplex PCR. V and J calls and clone size are as listed in that table; D and trimming were resolved from the DNA. The table lists approximately 470,000 clones, over 75% of them singletons. Germline V gives CDR1 LNHDA, CDR2 SQIVND (reference sequence). The CDR3 is made up of 13 amino acids. Trimming pared 9 bases from V and 3 bases from J, leaving 12 bases between. The sample taken for sequencing was peripheral blood. This clonotype originated in a human donor in a cohort sampled during active COVID-19. This rearrangement joins TRBV19 to TRBJ1-5, with D perhaps TRBD1 (5 bases). Here the CDR3 DNA reads TGTGCCAGCGCTCAGGGTTTCAATCAGCCCCAGCATTTT. Its protein is CASAQGFNQPQHF.